These 18 T cell receptor beta chains were all obtained from the same sample, sequenced in a study of blood T cell repertoires in COVID-19. The repertoire was sequenced with immunoSEQ multiplex PCR; TCRdb's copy has only in-frame clones and lacks some. The sample yields approximately 300,000 clones, more than 75% seen once. Material for sequencing was PBMCs or T cells enriched from blood (not recorded which). These receptor sequences come from a woman between 18 and 29 years old who had recovered from COVID-19.

The V call is TRBV7-3, the J call TRBJ2-1; 12 bases are a match to TRBD2. The CDR3 has 17 amino acids. V shed 0 bases, J shed 7 bases, and the junction held 7 bases outside the gene matches. CDR1 SGHTA and CDR2 FQGTGA come from the germline V gene. The CDR3 DNA is TGTGCCAGCAGCTTAACGGTCCCTAGCGGGAGGGGAAATGAGCAGTTCTTC. This encodes CASSLTVPSGRGNEQFF. The full variable domain, with the rest looked up from reference TRBV7-3 and TRBJ2-1, is GAGVSQTPSNKVTEKGKYVELRCDPISGHTALYWYRQSLGQGPEFLIYFQGTGAADDSGLPNDRFFAVRPEGSVSTLKIQRTERGDSAVYLCASSLTVPSGRGNEQFFGPGTRLTVL.

The V call is TRBV6-4, the J call TRBJ2-3; TRBD2 matches 13 bases. This CDR3 spans 15 amino acids. V lost 5 bases to trimming and J lost 4 bases; unmatched junction nucleotides: 3. CDR1 is MRHNA, CDR2 SNTAGT, per germline. The DNA for the CDR3 is TGTGCCAGCAGTTCAGGGACTAGCGGGGCAGATACGCAGTATTTT. It yields the protein CASSSGTSGADTQYF.

This clone has more than one count but fewer than ten. The chain combines TRBV5-5 with TRBJ2-5, with D maybe TRBD1 (7 bases). V lost 2 bases, J lost 2 bases, and 13 bases lay in between. This CDR3 spans 15 amino acids. Germline V gives CDR1 SGHKS, CDR2 YYEKEE (reference sequence). CDR3: CASSFGAGGQETQYF. As DNA, the CDR3 is TGTGCCAGCAGCTTTGGGGCAGGGGGGCAAGAGACCCAGTACTTC.

This rearrangement joins TRBV19 to TRBJ1-5, with 8 positions matching TRBD1. Germline-derived CDR1 and CDR2 are LNHDA and SQIVND (reference sequence). The CDR3 contains 17 residues. Unmatched junction bases numbered 12, after V lost 6 bases and J lost 2 bases. The CDR3: CASRPRTGTSGNQPQHF. The CDR3 coding sequence is TGTGCCAGTAGACCCAGGACAGGGACATCCGGCAATCAGCCCCAGCATTTT. The variable domain in full, completed from reference TRBV19 and TRBJ1-5, reads DGGITQSPKYLFRKEGQNVTLSCEQNLNHDAMYWYRQDPGQGLRLIYYSQIVNDFQKGDIAEGYSVSREKKESFPLTVTSAQKNPTAFYLCASRPRTGTSGNQPQHFGDGTRLSIL.

The sample holds a few counts of this clone. The chain uses TRBV19 and TRBJ2-7, with TRBD1 matching 8 bases. This CDR3 comprises 14 residues. Trimming at V came to 6 bases and at J to 6 bases, leaving 10 bases not matched to a gene. Germline V gives CDR1 LNHDA, CDR2 SQIVND (reference sequence). CDR3 coding DNA: TGTGCCAGTAGCACATCTCGGACAGGGAGCGAGCAGTACTTC. Translation gives CASSTSRTGSEQYF.

The CDR3 DNA follows: TGTGCCAGCAGTAAAATAACAGGGAACACCGGGGAGCTGTTTTTT. Protein product: CASSKITGNTGELFF. The chain uses TRBV27 and TRBJ2-2; a weak D match, TRBD1 (5 bases). From germline, CDR1 is MNHEY and CDR2 SMNVEV (reference sequence). With 5 bases removed from V and 1 base from J, the gap between germline ends came to 11 bases. The CDR3 totals 15 residues.

The chain couples TRBV7-2 to TRBJ2-3, with 12 positions matching TRBD2. CDR1 SGHTA and CDR2 FQGNSA come from the germline V gene. With V trimmed by 0 bases and J by 2 bases, 12 bases remained unmatched. The CDR3 runs 20 residues. As DNA, the CDR3 is TGTGCCAGCAGCTTAGCGAGTTGGGCCGGACTAGCGGGGATCACAGATACGCAGTATTTT. It is translated as CASSLASWAGLAGITDTQYF.

This chain connects TRBV5-1 to TRBJ2-7, with 10 bases matching TRBD1. The CDR3 has 14 amino acids. The ends lost 5 bases at V and 4 bases at J; junction bases unmatched: 6. Germline V gives CDR1 SGHRS, CDR2 YFSETQ. The CDR3: CASRGQGRGYEQYF. CDR3 coding DNA: TGCGCCAGCAGGGGACAGGGGAGAGGGTACGAGCAGTACTTC. Drawing the rest from reference TRBV5-1 and TRBJ2-7, the complete variable domain is KAGVTQTPRYLIKTRGQQVTLSCSPISGHRSVSWYQQTPGQGLQFLFEYFSETQRNKGNFPGRFSGRQFSNSRSEMNVSTLELGDSALYLCASRGQGRGYEQYFGPGTRLTVT.

The V gene is TRBV6-5, the J gene TRBJ1-1; 8 bases line up with TRBD1. V lost 6 bases and J lost 3; bases outside the gene matches: 6. The CDR3 totals 14 residues. CDR1 is MNHEY, CDR2 SVGAGI, per germline. The CDR3 DNA sequence: TGTGCCAGCAGGCGGACAGGGCATTACACTGAAGCTTTCTTT. Its translation is CASRRTGHYTEAFF.

The V gene is TRBV7-9, the J gene TRBJ2-2, with TRBD2 identical over 13 bases. Germline V gives CDR1 SEHNR, CDR2 FQNEAQ (reference sequence). The CDR3 spans 14 residues. Germline trimming cut 8 bases from V and 5 bases from J; bases unmatched to any gene: 2. CDR3 DNA: TGTGCCAGCTTGGGACTAGCGGGGACCGGGGAGCTGTTTTTT. Translation: CASLGLAGTGELFF.

In its sample, this clone was seen once. The V gene is TRBV7-9, the J gene TRBJ2-3, with 10 bases identical to TRBD2. The CDR3 is made up of 15 amino acids. With 4 bases clipped from V and 1 base from J, the junction kept 2 bases outside the gene matches. CDR1 is SEHNR and CDR2 is FQNEAQ in the germline V gene (reference sequence). The CDR3 here is CASSSGTSGTDTQYF. The CDR3 DNA follows: TGTGCCAGCAGCTCAGGGACTAGCGGCACAGATACGCAGTATTTT.

This clone was counted a single time. This chain joins TRBV13 and TRBJ2-1; D may be TRBD1 (5 bases). Trimming stripped 8 bases from V and 6 bases from J, with 11 bases between. In germline, CDR1 is PRHDT, CDR2 FYEKMQ (reference sequence). The CDR3 contains 12 residues. The CDR3 DNA follows: TGTGCCAGCGGACATCTTGCCAATGAGCAGTTCTTC. It codes for CASGHLANEQFF.

A single count supports this clone. This chain joins TRBV30 and TRBJ2-7, with 7 bases matching TRBD2. Germline CDR1 is GTSNPN and CDR2 is SVGIG (reference sequence). The CDR3 contains 13 residues. V was clipped by 3 bases and J by 3 bases; unmatched bases: 5. CDR3 loop: CAWSRDYRYEQYF. The CDR3 nucleotides are TGTGCCTGGAGCCGGGACTACCGCTACGAGCAGTACTTC. The full variable domain, completed using reference TRBV30 and TRBJ2-7, is SQTIHQWPATLVQPVGSPLSLECTVEGTSNPNLYWYRQAAGRGLQLLFYSVGIGQISSEVPQNLSASRPQDRQFILSSKKLLLSDSGFYLCAWSRDYRYEQYFGPGTRLTVT.

This sequence joins TRBV25-1 and TRBJ2-1, with 8 bases matching TRBD2. V dropped 4 bases and J dropped 0; count of bases not matched to a gene: 8. CDR3 size: 17 residues. CDR1 and CDR2 (germline): MGHDK, SYGVNS. The CDR3: CASSGLTSGHSYNEQFF. In nucleotides, the CDR3 is TGTGCCAGCAGTGGGCTTACTAGCGGCCACTCCTACAATGAGCAGTTCTTC.

The chain carries TRBV23-1 and TRBJ1-3; D is possibly TRBD1 (6 bases). TRBV23-1 belongs to the ORF category, with a function that is uncertain. This CDR3 comprises 17 residues. The germline V and J ends were trimmed by 0 bases and 0 bases, with 12 bases remaining between them. Written as DNA, the CDR3 is TGCGCCAGCAGTCAATCGTTCACCAGGGGCTCTGGAAACACCATATATTTT. Protein product: CASSQSFTRGSGNTIYF.

The rearrangement uses TRBV7-9 and TRBJ1-2, with D uncertain. The CDR3 totals 13 residues. Trimming left V 8 bases short and J 4 bases short, with 14 bases between. The germline V gene encodes CDR1 SEHNR and CDR2 FQNEAQ (reference sequence). CDR3 sequence: CASSTSESYGYTF. As DNA, the CDR3 is TGTGCCAGCTCTACCTCGGAGAGCTATGGCTACACCTTC.

V usage is TRBV24-1 and J usage is TRBJ2-3; TRBD1 matches 8 bases. The CDR3 runs to 14 residues. V dropped 1 base and J dropped 6; count of bases not matched to a gene: 2. Germline CDR1 KGHDR, CDR2 SFDVKD. This CDR3 reads CATSDFQGADTQYF. The CDR3 bases are TGTGCCACCAGTGATTTCCAGGGGGCCGATACGCAGTATTTT.

J is TRBJ1-4 and V is TRBV28; TRBD1 aligns across 8 bases. Germline CDR1 MDHEN, CDR2 SYDVKM. V lost 6 bases and J lost 0; bases outside the gene matches: 3. The CDR3 loop spans 15 amino acids. The CDR3 DNA is TGTGCCAGCAGAGGGACAGGTGCAACTAATGAAAAACTGTTTTTT. This encodes CASRGTGATNEKLFF. The full variable domain, completed using reference TRBV28 and TRBJ1-4, is DVKVTQSSRYLVKRTGEKVFLECVQDMDHENMFWYRQDPGLGLRLIYFSYDVKMKEKGDIPEGYSVSREKKERFSLILESASTNQTSMYLCASRGTGATNEKLFFGSGTQLSVL.